This T cell receptor beta chain came from a study of blood T cell repertoires in COVID-19. About the research overall: There were acute and convalescent COVID-19 samples, and they came from the United States, Italy and Spain. PBMCs, B-cell-depleted T cells, or T cells provided the cDNA or gDNA that made up the material.

Patients from Seattle were sampled longitudinally, starting during active infection. Original data processing: Amplification of reference gene primers was used by the study to estimate nucleated cell counts. Profiled with immunoSEQ multiplex PCR; TCRdb holds only in-frame clones, not every one. Clone size and the V and J calls come from that table; the DNA yielded D and trimming. This table has about 240,000 clones, 75% to 85% appearing once. CDR3 size: 18 residues. Germline CDR1 reads KGHSH; CDR2 reads LQKENI. V dropped 4 bases and J dropped 0; count of bases not matched to a gene: 6. The J gene is TRBJ2-3, the V gene TRBV18; 14 nucleotides match TRBD2. The clonotype originates from a man aged 45-65 years with COVID-19, enrolled during active disease. Sequenced input: peripheral blood. The CDR3 DNA is TGTGCCAGCTCACAAAGGACTAGCGGGGGGCGGAGCACAGATACGCAGTATTTT. Translated: CASSQRTSGGRSTDTQYF.